This T cell receptor (beta chain) was recovered during a study of T cell responses to AZD1222 COVID-19 vaccine. Study background: Analyses pooled second doses at about 4 or about 12 weeks. Study-wide results and limits: The donor cohort was predominantly white British with a female majority, and clonal diversity may have been underestimated. Repertoires were sampled only after the peak T cell response.

Repertoires were generated with immunoSEQ multiplex PCR, while TCRdb's copy carries only in-frame clones and drops some. In the table there are over 110,000 clones, 90% to 95% of which are singletons. In germline, CDR1 is MNHEY, CDR2 SVGAGI. This CDR3 has 13 amino acids. The germline V and J ends were trimmed by 11 bases and 2 bases, with 10 bases remaining between them. As to this clone: The target antigen is unknown.

The sequenced sample was peripheral blood, obtained on day 0 of AZD1222 vaccination. The chain has TRBV6-5 and TRBJ2-6, with D unresolved. The TCR was taken from an adult in good health. The CDR3 DNA follows: TGTGCCGTCGCCGGGCCTGGGGCCAACGTCCTGACTTTC. Its translation: CAVAGPGANVLTF.